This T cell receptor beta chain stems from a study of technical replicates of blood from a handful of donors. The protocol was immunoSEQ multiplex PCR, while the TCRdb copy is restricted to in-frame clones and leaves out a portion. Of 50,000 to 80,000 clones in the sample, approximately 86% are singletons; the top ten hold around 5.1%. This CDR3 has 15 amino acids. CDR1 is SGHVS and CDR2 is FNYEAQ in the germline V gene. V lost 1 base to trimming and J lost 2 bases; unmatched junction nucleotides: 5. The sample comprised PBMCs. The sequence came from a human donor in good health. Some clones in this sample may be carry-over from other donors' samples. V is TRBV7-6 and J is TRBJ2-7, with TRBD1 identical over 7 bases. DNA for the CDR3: TGTGCCAGCAGCTTAGGGGTAACAGGGGCCTACGAGCAGTACTTC. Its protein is CASSLGVTGAYEQYF.